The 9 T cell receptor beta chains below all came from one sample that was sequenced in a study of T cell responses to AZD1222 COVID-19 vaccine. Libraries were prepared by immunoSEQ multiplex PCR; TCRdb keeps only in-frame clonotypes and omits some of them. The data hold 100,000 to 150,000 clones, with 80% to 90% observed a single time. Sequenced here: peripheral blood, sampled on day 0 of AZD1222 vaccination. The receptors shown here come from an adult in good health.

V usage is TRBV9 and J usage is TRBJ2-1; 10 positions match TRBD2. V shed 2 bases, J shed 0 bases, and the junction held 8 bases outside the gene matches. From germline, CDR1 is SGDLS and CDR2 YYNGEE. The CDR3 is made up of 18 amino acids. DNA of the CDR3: TGTGCCAGCAGCGTGAGCGGGGGGGCCTTCAACTCCTACAATGAGCAGTTCTTC. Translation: CASSVSGGAFNSYNEQFF.

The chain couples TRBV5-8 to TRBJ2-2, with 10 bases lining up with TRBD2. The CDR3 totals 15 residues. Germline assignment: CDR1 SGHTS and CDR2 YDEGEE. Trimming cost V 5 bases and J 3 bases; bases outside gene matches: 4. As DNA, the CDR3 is TGTGCCAGCAGACGGACTAGCGGTTACACCGGGGAGCTGTTTTTT. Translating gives CASRRTSGYTGELFF.

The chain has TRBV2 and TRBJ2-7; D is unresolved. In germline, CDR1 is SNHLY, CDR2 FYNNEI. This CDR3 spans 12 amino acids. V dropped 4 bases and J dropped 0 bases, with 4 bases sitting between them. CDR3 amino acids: CASSVLSYEQYF. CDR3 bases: TGTGCCAGCAGTGTTCTCTCCTACGAGCAGTACTTC.

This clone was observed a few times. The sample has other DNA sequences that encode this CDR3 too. The CDR3 DNA follows: TGTGCCAGCAGTGACCGGGCAGATACGCAGTATTTT. Amino acids: CASSDRADTQYF. The rearrangement links TRBV2 to TRBJ2-3, with D unclear. Trimming removed 3 bases from V and 4 bases from J, with 5 bases in between. Per the germline V gene, CDR1 is SNHLY and CDR2 is FYNNEI. This CDR3 has 12 amino acids.

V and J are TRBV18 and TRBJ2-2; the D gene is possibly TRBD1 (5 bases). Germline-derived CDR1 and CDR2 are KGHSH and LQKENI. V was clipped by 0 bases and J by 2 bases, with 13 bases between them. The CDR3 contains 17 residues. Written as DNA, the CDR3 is TGTGCCAGCTCACCACCTTTCCAGGGTTCAAACACCGGGGAGCTGTTTTTT. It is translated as CASSPPFQGSNTGELFF.

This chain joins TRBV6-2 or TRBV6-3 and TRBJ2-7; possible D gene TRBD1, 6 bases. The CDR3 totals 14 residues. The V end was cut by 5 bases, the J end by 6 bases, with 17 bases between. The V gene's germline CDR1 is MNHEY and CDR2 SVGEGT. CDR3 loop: CASSLQQGTSEQYF. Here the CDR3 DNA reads TGTGCCAGCAGTCTACAACAGGGTACGAGCGAGCAGTACTTC.

The CDR3 bases are TGTGCCAGCACCCATAGCGGGGGGGCCGGGGAGCTGTTTTTT. Protein sequence: CASTHSGGAGELFF. The chain is built from TRBV7-2 and TRBJ2-2; 11 nucleotides match TRBD2. This CDR3 has 14 residues. V lost 7 bases and J lost 6; bases outside the gene matches: 4. The germline gives CDR1 SGHTA, CDR2 FQGNSA.

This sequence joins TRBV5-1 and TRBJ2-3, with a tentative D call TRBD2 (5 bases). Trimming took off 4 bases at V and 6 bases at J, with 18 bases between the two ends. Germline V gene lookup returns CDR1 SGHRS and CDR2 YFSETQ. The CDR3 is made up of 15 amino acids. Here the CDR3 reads CASSPSAAGEDTQYF. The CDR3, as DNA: TGCGCCAGCAGCCCCTCAGCGGCTGGGGAGGATACGCAGTATTTT.

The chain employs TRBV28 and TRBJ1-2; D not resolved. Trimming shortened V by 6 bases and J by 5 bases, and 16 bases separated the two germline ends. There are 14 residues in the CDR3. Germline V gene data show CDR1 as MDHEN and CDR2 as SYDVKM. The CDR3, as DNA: TGTGCCAGCAGCCTAACGGGCGGAGAGTATGGCTACACCTTC. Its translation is CASSLTGGEYGYTF.